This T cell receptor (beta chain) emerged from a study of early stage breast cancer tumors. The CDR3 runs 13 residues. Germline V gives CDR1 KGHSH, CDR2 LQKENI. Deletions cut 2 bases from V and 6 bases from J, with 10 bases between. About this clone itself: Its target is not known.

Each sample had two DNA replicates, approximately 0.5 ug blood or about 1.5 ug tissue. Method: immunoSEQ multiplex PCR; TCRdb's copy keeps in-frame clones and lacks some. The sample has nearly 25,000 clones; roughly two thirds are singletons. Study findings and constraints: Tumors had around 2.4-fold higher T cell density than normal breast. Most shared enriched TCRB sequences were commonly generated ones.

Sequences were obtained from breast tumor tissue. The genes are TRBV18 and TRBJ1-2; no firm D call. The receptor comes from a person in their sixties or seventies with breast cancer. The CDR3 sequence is CASSPSGMDGYTF. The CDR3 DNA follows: TGTGCCAGCTCACCATCCGGTATGGATGGCTACACCTTC.